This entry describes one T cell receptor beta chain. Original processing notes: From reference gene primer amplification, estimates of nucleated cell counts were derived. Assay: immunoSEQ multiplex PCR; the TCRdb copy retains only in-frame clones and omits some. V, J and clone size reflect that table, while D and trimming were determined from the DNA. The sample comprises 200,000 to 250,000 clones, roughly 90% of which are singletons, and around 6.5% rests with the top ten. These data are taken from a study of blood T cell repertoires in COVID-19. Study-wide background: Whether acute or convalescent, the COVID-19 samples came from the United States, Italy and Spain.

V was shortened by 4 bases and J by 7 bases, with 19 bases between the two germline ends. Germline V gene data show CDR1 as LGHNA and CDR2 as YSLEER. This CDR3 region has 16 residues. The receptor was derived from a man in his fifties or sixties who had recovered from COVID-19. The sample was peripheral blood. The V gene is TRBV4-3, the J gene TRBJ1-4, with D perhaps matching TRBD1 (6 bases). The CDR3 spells CASSLQSGAGAEKLFF. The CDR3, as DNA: TGCGCCAGCAGCCTTCAAAGCGGGGCAGGGGCTGAAAAACTGTTTTTT.